This T cell receptor (beta chain) derives from a study of shared clonotypes between healthy human individuals. Study conclusions and caveats: The sampled material consisted only of blood, and tissue repertoires are likely to differ. Sharing of clonotypes among donors was expected to vary with sequencing depth.

The donors, healthy adults who were HIV-negative, had experienced no recent acute infections or vaccinations. As for this clone: Its antigen is unknown.

Deep was the level used in running the assay. Produced via immunoSEQ multiplex PCR; TCRdb's table is partial and in-frame only. The sample includes roughly 500,000 clones, around 80% seen only once; the top ten take around 12%. CDR3 size: 17 residues. V lost 3 bases to trimming and J lost 2 bases; unmatched junction nucleotides: 11. Germline values: CDR1 ENHRY, CDR2 SYGVKD. The source material was PBMCs. The chain links TRBV10-3 to TRBJ2-3, with 7 nucleotides matching TRBD2. This TCR was recovered from a woman in her forties in good health. Some clones in this sample may be carry-over from other donors' samples. The CDR3 bases are TGTGCCATCAGTGACGGGGGGAACCCCGAGGACACAGATACGCAGTATTTT. Translating it yields CAISDGGNPEDTDTQYF.